The clone carrying this TCR beta chain was recorded once. Assay used: immunoSEQ multiplex PCR; TCRdb lists only in-frame clones, some missing. The repertoire holds approximately 60,000 clones, with around 84% as singletons. The data originate from a study of blood T cell repertoires in COVID-19. The germline V gene has CDR1 SGHTA and CDR2 FQGNSA. The CDR3 consists of 14 residues. The germline V and J ends were trimmed by 5 bases and 8 bases, with 15 bases remaining between them. This chain uses TRBV7-2 with TRBJ2-2; possibly TRBD2 for D (6 bases). The sequencing sample was made of peripheral blood. This receptor was taken from a man aged 45 to 65 with active COVID-19. In nucleotides, the CDR3 is TGTGCCAGCAGCCCCGGGGGACCCCCAGGGGAGCTGTTTTTT. It codes for CASSPGGPPGELFF.